One T cell receptor (beta chain) is described in this entry. Its antigen is still unknown. Sequencing was performed with immunoSEQ multiplex PCR; in TCRdb, only in-frame clones are kept and a portion is missing. This sample has approximately 90,000 clones, with around 90% found just once. The record originates from a study of OX40 agonist ivuxolimab in advanced cancers. Study-level information: Hepatocellular carcinoma, melanoma, renal cell or head and neck cancer affected the dose-escalation patients. General observations from the study: Some of the lowest clonal expansion was seen in partial responders at 0.1-3.0 mg/kg.

CDR1 MNHEY and CDR2 SMNVEV come from the germline V gene (reference sequence). The length of the CDR3 is 17 residues. Between the trimmed V and J ends, which lost 4 bases and 0 bases, there was a span of 17 bases. The chain employs TRBV27 and TRBJ2-3; D is possibly TRBD1 (6 bases). Sequencing used CD4+ or CD8+ T cells sorted from blood, obtained in a trial of the OX40 agonist ivuxolimab. The TCR sequence derives from an adult with an advanced solid tumor such as melanoma, head and neck, liver or kidney cancer. CDR3 residues: CASSSAGVLSSTDTQYF. The CDR3 nucleotides read TGTGCCAGCAGTTCCGCAGGGGTCCTATCTAGCACAGATACGCAGTATTTT.